The rows below give T cell receptor beta chains drawn from one sample of a study of PD-L1 blockade in urothelial cancer. The protocol was immunoSEQ multiplex PCR, while the TCRdb copy is restricted to in-frame clones and leaves out a portion. The table shows tens of thousands of clones, with 75% to 85% occurring only once. The sample in question was PBMCs, obtained around atezolizumab (anti-PD-L1) treatment. The source is a man between 60 and 75 years old with urothelial cancer. Each CDR3 is given with its conserved first and last residue. The D gene is left open where the match is weak. Not all rows give a size; the values are once, few, many and, for expanded clones, a class.

J: TRBJ1-3; size: NA; D: NA; V: TRBV13; CDR3: CASSWGLAGNTIYF; DNA: TGTGCCAGCAGCTGGGGCCTAGCTGGAAACACCATATATTTT
J: TRBJ2-7; size: NA; D: TRBD2; V: TRBV7-9; CDR3: CASISSGAGGISYEQYF; DNA: TGTGCCAGCATATCATCAGGTGCGGGGGGAATCTCCTACGAGCAGTACTTC
J: TRBJ1-1; size: NA; D: NA; V: TRBV5-4; CDR3: CASSGGSLNTEAFF; DNA: TGTGCCAGCAGCGGGGGGTCTCTGAACACTGAAGCTTTCTTT
J: TRBJ1-2; size: NA; D: NA; V: TRBV30; CDR3: CAWSGGQNYGYTF; DNA: TGTGCCTGGAGTGGCGGACAGAACTATGGCTACACCTTC
J: TRBJ2-7; size: NA; D: NA; V: TRBV19; CDR3: CASQGYPYEQYF; DNA: TGTGCCAGTCAGGGGTACCCCTACGAGCAGTACTTC
J: TRBJ2-7; size: NA; D: TRBD1; V: TRBV4-1; CDR3: CASSLQTGTVHEQYF; DNA: TGCGCCAGCAGCCTTCAAACGGGGACAGTCCACGAGCAGTACTTC
J: TRBJ2-1; size: NA; D: TRBD2; V: TRBV27; CDR3: CASRTGTRGLNEQFF; DNA: TGTGCCAGCAGAACCGGGACTAGAGGTCTGAATGAGCAGTTCTTC
J: TRBJ1-4; size: NA; D: NA; V: TRBV25-1; CDR3: CASSDFSGTGNEKLFF; DNA: TGTGCCAGCAGTGATTTTTCGGGCACAGGTAATGAAAAACTGTTTTTT
J: TRBJ2-5; size: once; D: NA; V: TRBV30; CDR3: CAWSQGTETQYF; DNA: TGTGCCTGGAGTCAGGGGACGGAGACCCAGTACTTC
J: TRBJ2-1; size: NA; D: TRBD2; V: TRBV9; CDR3: CASSVGTRGLAGNEQFF; DNA: TGTGCCAGCAGCGTAGGAACGAGGGGACTAGCGGGCAATGAGCAGTTCTTC
J: TRBJ1-1; size: NA; D: NA; V: TRBV7-3; CDR3: CASSLNPVSEAFF; DNA: TGTGCCAGCAGCTTAAACCCAGTTTCTGAAGCTTTCTTT
J: TRBJ1-1; size: NA; D: NA; V: TRBV5-8; CDR3: CASSFTRYTEAFF; DNA: TGTGCCAGCAGCTTTACGCGGTACACTGAAGCTTTCTTT
J: TRBJ1-1; size: NA; D: NA; V: TRBV5-6; CDR3: CASSRSNTEAFF; DNA: TGTGCCAGCTCTAGGTCAAACACTGAAGCTTTCTTT
J: TRBJ2-6; size: few; D: NA; V: TRBV27; CDR3: CASSLSVPGQRVGSSGANVLTF; DNA: TGTGCCAGCAGTTTATCGGTTCCGGGACAAAGGGTGGGGAGCTCTGGGGCCAACGTCCTGACTTTC
J: TRBJ2-5; size: NA; D: TRBD2; V: TRBV7-2; CDR3: CASSLEGTSTGTQYF; DNA: TGTGCCAGCAGCTTAGAAGGGACTAGCACAGGGACCCAGTACTTC
J: TRBJ2-7; size: NA; D: TRBD2; V: TRBV7-8; CDR3: CASSLRRERSNEQYF; DNA: TGTGCCAGCAGCTTAAGGCGGGAGCGTAGTAATGAGCAGTACTTC
J: TRBJ2-5; size: NA; D: NA; V: TRBV7-8; CDR3: CASSRGQPGETQYF; DNA: TGTGCCAGCAGCCGCGGACAGCCAGGGGAGACCCAGTACTTC
J: TRBJ1-2; size: NA; D: NA; V: TRBV5-1; CDR3: CASSLGPAAGGYTF; DNA: TGCGCCAGCAGCTTGGGTCCCGCGGCGGGTGGCTACACCTTC
J: TRBJ2-7; size: NA; D: TRBD2; V: TRBV7-2; CDR3: CASSLRTSGSRGYEQYF; DNA: TGTGCCAGCAGCTTAAGAACAAGCGGGAGTCGCGGGTACGAGCAGTACTTC
J: TRBJ2-1; size: NA; D: TRBD2; V: TRBV9; CDR3: CASSVGPGRVYNEQFF; DNA: TGTGCCAGCAGCGTAGGTCCGGGGAGGGTCTACAATGAGCAGTTCTTC
J: TRBJ2-5; size: once; D: TRBD2; V: TRBV18; CDR3: CASSRQRGFEETQYF; DNA: TGTGCCAGCTCACGTCAGCGGGGGTTCGAGGAGACCCAGTACTTC
J: TRBJ1-3; size: NA; D: TRBD1; V: TRBV30; CDR3: CAWKDQGARNTIYF; DNA: TGTGCCTGGAAAGATCAGGGGGCAAGAAACACCATATATTTT
J: TRBJ1-5; size: NA; D: TRBD1; V: TRBV6-6; CDR3: CASSATTGVGQPQHF; DNA: TGTGCCAGCAGTGCTACTACAGGGGTCGGTCAGCCCCAGCATTTT
J: TRBJ2-7; size: NA; D: TRBD1; V: TRBV7-8; CDR3: CASSHGDSEYEQYF; DNA: TGTGCCAGCAGCCATGGGGACAGTGAGTACGAGCAGTACTTC
J: TRBJ2-7; size: NA; D: NA; V: TRBV5-1; CDR3: CASSSAGLIYAQYF; DNA: TGCGCCAGCAGCTCGGCGGGGCTGATCTACGCGCAGTACTTC
J: TRBJ2-7; size: NA; D: TRBD2; V: TRBV28; CDR3: CASSLTSGRNYEQYF; DNA: TGTGCCAGCAGTTTAACTAGCGGGAGAAATTACGAGCAGTACTTC
J: TRBJ2-7; size: NA; D: NA; V: TRBV7-2; CDR3: CASSQSRVSEQYF; DNA: TGTGCCAGCAGCCAATCCAGGGTTAGCGAGCAGTACTTC
J: TRBJ2-4; size: NA; D: TRBD2; V: TRBV6-5; CDR3: CASSLAGAKNIQYF; DNA: TGTGCCAGCTCTCTAGCGGGGGCCAAAAACATTCAGTACTTC
J: TRBJ2-7; size: few; D: TRBD1; V: TRBV7-2; CDR3: CASSPGQSYEQYF; DNA: TGTGCCAGCAGCCCGGGACAGTCCTACGAGCAGTACTTC
J: TRBJ1-1; size: NA; D: NA; V: TRBV5-1; CDR3: CASSLNAENTEAFF; DNA: TGCGCCAGCAGCTTGAATGCAGAGAACACTGAAGCTTTCTTT
J: TRBJ2-7; size: NA; D: NA; V: TRBV18; CDR3: CASSQLGQKNNEQYF; DNA: TGTGCCAGCTCACAGCTAGGACAGAAGAATAACGAGCAGTACTTC
J: TRBJ2-5; size: NA; D: NA; V: TRBV6-1; CDR3: CASSPAQAPYF; DNA: TGTGCCAGCAGCCCGGCTCAGGCCCCGTACTTC
J: TRBJ1-3; size: NA; D: NA; V: TRBV12-5; CDR3: CASGPGHEGNTIYF; DNA: TGTGCTAGTGGTCCAGGACATGAAGGAAACACCATATATTTT
J: TRBJ1-5; size: NA; D: NA; V: TRBV6-1; CDR3: CASSAKPGNSNQPQHF; DNA: TGTGCCAGCAGTGCAAAGCCAGGGAATAGCAATCAGCCCCAGCATTTT
J: TRBJ2-3; size: NA; D: NA; V: TRBV10-3; CDR3: CAIRNLQGSGTDTQYF; DNA: TGTGCCATCAGGAATTTACAGGGCTCCGGCACAGATACGCAGTATTTT
J: TRBJ1-4; size: NA; D: NA; V: TRBV30; CDR3: CAWRGAEKLFF; DNA: TGTGCCTGGAGGGGGGCCGAAAAACTGTTTTTT
J: TRBJ1-5; size: NA; D: NA; V: TRBV5-5; CDR3: CASSLDGYQPQHF; DNA: TGTGCCAGCAGCTTGGACGGTTATCAGCCCCAGCATTTT
J: TRBJ2-7; size: NA; D: TRBD2; V: TRBV27; CDR3: CASSAQGGHSGRRSYEQYF; DNA: TGTGCCAGCAGTGCCCAAGGGGGCCATAGCGGGAGACGGTCCTACGAGCAGTACTTC
J: TRBJ1-2; size: once; D: TRBD1; V: TRBV27; CDR3: CASRISGTVYGYTF; DNA: TGTGCCAGCAGAATCTCCGGGACAGTCTATGGCTACACCTTC
J: TRBJ2-7; size: few; D: TRBD2; V: TRBV4-1; CDR3: CASSRVRLAGEESYEQYF; DNA: TGCGCCAGCAGCCGAGTACGACTAGCGGGAGAGGAGTCCTACGAGCAGTACTTC
J: TRBJ1-1; size: NA; D: TRBD1; V: TRBV11-3; CDR3: CASTKGGDTEAFF; DNA: TGTGCCAGCACCAAAGGGGGCGACACTGAAGCTTTCTTT
J: TRBJ1-1; size: NA; D: NA; V: TRBV5-1; CDR3: CASSLAGDVVAFF; DNA: TGCGCCAGCAGCTTGGCAGGGGATGTGGTAGCTTTCTTT
J: TRBJ1-3; size: NA; D: NA; V: TRBV7-9; CDR3: CASSEEGNTIYF; DNA: TGTGCCAGCAGCGAAGAGGGAAACACCATATATTTT
J: TRBJ1-6; size: NA; D: NA; V: TRBV9; CDR3: CASSANHPFFGHVISPLHF; DNA: TGTGCCAGCAGCGCCAACCATCCTTTTTTTGGCCATGTCATTTCACCCCTCCACTTT
J: TRBJ1-1; size: NA; D: TRBD1; V: TRBV5-1; CDR3: CASSSTGGAEAFF; DNA: TGCGCCAGCAGCTCGACAGGGGGTGCTGAAGCTTTCTTT
J: TRBJ2-7; size: NA; D: NA; V: TRBV2; CDR3: CASSEALPPQDEQYF; DNA: TGTGCCAGCAGTGAAGCGCTTCCCCCACAAGACGAGCAGTACTTC
J: TRBJ2-7; size: NA; D: TRBD2; V: TRBV5-6; CDR3: CASSFRTSGHEQYF; DNA: TGTGCCAGCAGCTTCCGGACTAGCGGCCACGAGCAGTACTTC
J: TRBJ2-2; size: once; D: NA; V: TRBV18; CDR3: CASSPAQANTGELFF; DNA: TGTGCCAGCTCACCGGCACAGGCGAACACCGGGGAGCTGTTTTTT